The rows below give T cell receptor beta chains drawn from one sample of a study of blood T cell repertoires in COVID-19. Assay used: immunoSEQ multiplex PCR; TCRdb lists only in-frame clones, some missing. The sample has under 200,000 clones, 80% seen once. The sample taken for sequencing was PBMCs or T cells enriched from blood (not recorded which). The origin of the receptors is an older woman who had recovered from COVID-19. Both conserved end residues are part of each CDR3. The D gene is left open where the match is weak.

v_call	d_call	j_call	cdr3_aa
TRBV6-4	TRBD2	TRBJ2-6	CASSDRGGSGANVLTF
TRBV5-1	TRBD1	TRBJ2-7	CASSWRQGSVEQYF
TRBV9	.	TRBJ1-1	CASSRGVDTEAFF
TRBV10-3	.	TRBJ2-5	CAISDREGGQETQYF
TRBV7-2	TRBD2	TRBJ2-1	CASSPELAGGPYNEQFF
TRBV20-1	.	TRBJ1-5	CSASGGIRGQPQHF
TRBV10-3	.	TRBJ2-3	CAISDTGRSDTQYF
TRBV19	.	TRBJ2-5	CASSIGQGGETQYF
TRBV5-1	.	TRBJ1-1	CASSLGGSGNKAFF
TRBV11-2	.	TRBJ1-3	CASSLRGAVDTIYF
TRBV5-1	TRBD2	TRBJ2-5	CASTPIAGGAETQYF
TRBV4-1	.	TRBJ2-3	CASSQRSLEADTQYF
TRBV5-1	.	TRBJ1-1	CASSRTLNTEAFF
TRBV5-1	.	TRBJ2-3	CASSFGGSTGDTQYF
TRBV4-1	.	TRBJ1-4	CASSPSVGESEKLFF
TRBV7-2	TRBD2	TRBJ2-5	CASSLRGGAGETQYF
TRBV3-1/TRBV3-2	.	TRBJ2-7	CASSQVYSSYEQYF
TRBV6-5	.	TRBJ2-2	CASSRQRHFTGELFF
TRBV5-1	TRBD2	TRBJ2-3	CASSLFSPLGGGVADTQYF
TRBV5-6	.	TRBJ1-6	CASSLAFFEGAGDSPLHF
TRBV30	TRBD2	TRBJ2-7	CAWSVSSGFYEQYF
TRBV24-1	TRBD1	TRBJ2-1	CATSDPQTDRVQFF
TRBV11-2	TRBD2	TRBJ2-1	CASSVSGGHYNEQFF
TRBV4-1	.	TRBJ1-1	CASSQDRGNTEAFF
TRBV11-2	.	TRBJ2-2	CASSLKREYSGELFF
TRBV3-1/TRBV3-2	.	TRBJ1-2	CASSQALTGGYTF
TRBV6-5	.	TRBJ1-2	CASSSRQARHGYTF
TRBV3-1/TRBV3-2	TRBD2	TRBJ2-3	CASSQDLRGADTQYF
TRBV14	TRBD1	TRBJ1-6	CASSQTGTGTTLHF
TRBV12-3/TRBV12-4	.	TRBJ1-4	CASSRSGGELFF
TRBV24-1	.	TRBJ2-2	CATSASFAGELFF
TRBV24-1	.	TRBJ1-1	CATRTKGGGTEAFF
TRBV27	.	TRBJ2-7	CASSHYTESYEQYF
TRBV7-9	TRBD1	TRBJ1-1	CASSGQGNTEAFF
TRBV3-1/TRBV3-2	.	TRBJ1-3	CASSPPIGGARGNTIYF
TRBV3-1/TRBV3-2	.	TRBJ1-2	CASSQESWGLFTF
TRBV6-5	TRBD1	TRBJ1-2	CASYEQGLGVYGYTF
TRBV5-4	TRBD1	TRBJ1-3	CAGRDRDAGNTIYF